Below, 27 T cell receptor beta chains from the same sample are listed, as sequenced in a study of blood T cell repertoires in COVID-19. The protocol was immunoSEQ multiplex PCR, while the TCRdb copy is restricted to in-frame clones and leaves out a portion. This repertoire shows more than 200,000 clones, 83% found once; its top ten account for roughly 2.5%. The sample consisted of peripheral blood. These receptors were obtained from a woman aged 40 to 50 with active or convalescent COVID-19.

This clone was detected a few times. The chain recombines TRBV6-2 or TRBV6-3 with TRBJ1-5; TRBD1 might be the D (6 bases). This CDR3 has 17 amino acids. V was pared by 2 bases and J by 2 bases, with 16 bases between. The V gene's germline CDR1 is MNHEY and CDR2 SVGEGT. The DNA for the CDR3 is TGTGCCAGCAGTTACCCCACCCGAGGGGGAGGCAATCAGCCCCAGCATTTT. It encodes CASSYPTRGGGNQPQHF.

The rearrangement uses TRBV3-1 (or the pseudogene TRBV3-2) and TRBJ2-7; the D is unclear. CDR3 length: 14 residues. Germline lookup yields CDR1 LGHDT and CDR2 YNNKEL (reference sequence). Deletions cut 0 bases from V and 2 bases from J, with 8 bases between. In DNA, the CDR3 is TGTGCCAGCAGCCAAGACAACAACCCCTACGAGCAGTACTTC. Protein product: CASSQDNNPYEQYF.

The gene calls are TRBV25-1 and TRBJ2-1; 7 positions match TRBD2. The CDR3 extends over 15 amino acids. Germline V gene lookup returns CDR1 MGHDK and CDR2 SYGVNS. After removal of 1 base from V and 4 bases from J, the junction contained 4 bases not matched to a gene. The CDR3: CASSESLAAYNEQFF. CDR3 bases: TGTGCCAGCAGTGAATCGCTAGCGGCTTACAATGAGCAGTTCTTC. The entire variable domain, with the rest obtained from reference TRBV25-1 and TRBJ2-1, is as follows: EADIYQTPRYLVIGTGKKITLECSQTMGHDKMYWYQQDPGMELHLIHYSYGVNSTEKGDLSSESTVSRIRTEHFPLTLESARPSHTSQYLCASSESLAAYNEQFFGPGTRLTVL.

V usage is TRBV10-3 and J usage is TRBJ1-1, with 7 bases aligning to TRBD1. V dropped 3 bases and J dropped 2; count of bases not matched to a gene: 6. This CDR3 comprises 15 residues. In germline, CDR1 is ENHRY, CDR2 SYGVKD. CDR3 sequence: CAISETDRANTEAFF. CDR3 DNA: TGTGCCATCAGTGAAACCGACAGGGCAAACACTGAAGCTTTCTTT.

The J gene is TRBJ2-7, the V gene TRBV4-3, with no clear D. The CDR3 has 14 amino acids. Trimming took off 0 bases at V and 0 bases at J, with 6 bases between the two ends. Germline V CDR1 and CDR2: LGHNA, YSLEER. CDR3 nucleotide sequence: TGCGCCAGCAGCCAAGACGGAGACTCCTACGAGCAGTACTTC. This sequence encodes CASSQDGDSYEQYF.

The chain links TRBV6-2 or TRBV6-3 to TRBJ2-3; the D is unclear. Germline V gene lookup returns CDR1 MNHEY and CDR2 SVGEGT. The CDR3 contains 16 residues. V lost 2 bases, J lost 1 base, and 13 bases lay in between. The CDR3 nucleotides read TGTGCCAGCAGTTACCCCGCAACCTCGGGCACAGATACGCAGTATTTT. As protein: CASSYPATSGTDTQYF.

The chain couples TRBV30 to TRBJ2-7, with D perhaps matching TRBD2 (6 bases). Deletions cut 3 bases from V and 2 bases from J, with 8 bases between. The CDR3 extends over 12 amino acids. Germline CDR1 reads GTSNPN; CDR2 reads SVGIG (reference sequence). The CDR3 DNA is TGTGCCTGGAGGGGGGGTCCCTACGAGCAGTACTTC. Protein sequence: CAWRGGPYEQYF. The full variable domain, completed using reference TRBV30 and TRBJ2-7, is SQTIHQWPATLVQPVGSPLSLECTVEGTSNPNLYWYRQAAGRGLQLLFYSVGIGQISSEVPQNLSASRPQDRQFILSSKKLLLSDSGFYLCAWRGGPYEQYFGPGTRLTVT.

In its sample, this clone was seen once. CDR3 sequence: CASSQGGGGYGYTF. CDR3 nucleotide sequence: TGTGCCAGCAGCCAAGGGGGAGGCGGCTATGGCTACACCTTC. This chain uses TRBV14 with TRBJ1-2; D ambiguous. This CDR3 region has 14 residues. Trimming took off 1 base at V and 4 bases at J, with 10 bases between the two ends. The germline gives CDR1 SGHDN, CDR2 FVKESK.

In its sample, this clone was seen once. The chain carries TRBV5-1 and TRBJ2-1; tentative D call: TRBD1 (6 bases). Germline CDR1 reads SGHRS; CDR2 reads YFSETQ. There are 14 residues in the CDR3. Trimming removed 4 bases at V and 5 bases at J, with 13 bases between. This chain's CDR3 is CASSVQGHDNEQFF. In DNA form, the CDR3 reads TGCGCCAGCAGCGTACAGGGACACGACAATGAGCAGTTCTTC. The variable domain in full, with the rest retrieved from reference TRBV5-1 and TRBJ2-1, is KAGVTQTPRYLIKTRGQQVTLSCSPISGHRSVSWYQQTPGQGLQFLFEYFSETQRNKGNFPGRFSGRQFSNSRSEMNVSTLELGDSALYLCASSVQGHDNEQFFGPGTRLTVL.

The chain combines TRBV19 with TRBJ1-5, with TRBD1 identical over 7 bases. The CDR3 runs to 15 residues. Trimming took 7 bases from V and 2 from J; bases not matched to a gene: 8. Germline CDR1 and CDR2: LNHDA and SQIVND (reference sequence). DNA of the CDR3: TGTGCCAGTACCCTAGACAGGGTTGGCAATCAGCCCCAGCATTTT. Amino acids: CASTLDRVGNQPQHF.

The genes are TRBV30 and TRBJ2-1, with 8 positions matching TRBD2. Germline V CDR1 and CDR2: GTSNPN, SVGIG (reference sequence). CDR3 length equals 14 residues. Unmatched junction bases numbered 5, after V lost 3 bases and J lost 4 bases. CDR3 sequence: CAWRVSGAYNEQFF. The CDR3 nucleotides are TGTGCCTGGAGGGTTAGCGGGGCTTACAATGAGCAGTTCTTC.

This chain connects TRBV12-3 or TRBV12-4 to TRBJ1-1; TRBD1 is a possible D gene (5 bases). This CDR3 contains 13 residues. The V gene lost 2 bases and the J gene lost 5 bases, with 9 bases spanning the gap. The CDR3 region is CASSLYGGTEAFF. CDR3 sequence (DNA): TGTGCCAGCAGTTTATACGGGGGGACTGAAGCTTTCTTT.

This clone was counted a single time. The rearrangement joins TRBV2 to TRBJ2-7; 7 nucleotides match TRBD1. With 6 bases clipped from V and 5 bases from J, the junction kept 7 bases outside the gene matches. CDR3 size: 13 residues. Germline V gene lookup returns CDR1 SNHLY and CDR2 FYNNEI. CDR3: CASRNTGVDEQYF. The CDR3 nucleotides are TGTGCCAGCAGGAATACAGGGGTGGACGAGCAGTACTTC.

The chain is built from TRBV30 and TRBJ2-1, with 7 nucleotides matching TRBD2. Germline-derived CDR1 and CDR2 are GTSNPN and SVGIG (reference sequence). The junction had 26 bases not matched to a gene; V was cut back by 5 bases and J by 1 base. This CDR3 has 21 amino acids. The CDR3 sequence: CAWSGRSGTNGPIPSYNEQFF. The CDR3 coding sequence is TGTGCCTGGTCCGGAAGGTCAGGGACTAACGGGCCGATCCCGTCCTACAATGAGCAGTTCTTC.

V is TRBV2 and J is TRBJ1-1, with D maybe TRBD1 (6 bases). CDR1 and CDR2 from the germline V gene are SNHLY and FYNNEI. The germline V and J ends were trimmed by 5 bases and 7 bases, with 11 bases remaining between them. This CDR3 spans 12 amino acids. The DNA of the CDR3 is TGTGCCAGCAGTTCAGGACAGCTTGAAGCTTTCTTT. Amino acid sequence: CASSSGQLEAFF. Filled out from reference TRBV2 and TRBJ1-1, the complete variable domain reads EPEVTQTPSHQVTQMGQEVILRCVPISNHLYFYWYRQILGQKVEFLVSFYNNEISEKSEIFDDQFSVERPDGSNFTLKIRSTKLEDSAMYFCASSSGQLEAFFGQGTRLTVV.

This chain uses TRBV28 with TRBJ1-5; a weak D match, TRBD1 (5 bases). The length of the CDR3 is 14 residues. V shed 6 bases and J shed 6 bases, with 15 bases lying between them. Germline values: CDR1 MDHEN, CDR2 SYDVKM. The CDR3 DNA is TGTGCCAGCAGGCTCCAGGGCTCTAGTCAGCCCCAGCATTTT. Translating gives CASRLQGSSQPQHF.

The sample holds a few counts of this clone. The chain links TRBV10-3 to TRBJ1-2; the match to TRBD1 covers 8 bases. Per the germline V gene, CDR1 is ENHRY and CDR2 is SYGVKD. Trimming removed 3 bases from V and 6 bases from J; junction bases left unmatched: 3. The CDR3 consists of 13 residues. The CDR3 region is CAISEPGGDGYTF. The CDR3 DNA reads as TGTGCCATCAGTGAACCAGGGGGCGATGGCTACACCTTC.

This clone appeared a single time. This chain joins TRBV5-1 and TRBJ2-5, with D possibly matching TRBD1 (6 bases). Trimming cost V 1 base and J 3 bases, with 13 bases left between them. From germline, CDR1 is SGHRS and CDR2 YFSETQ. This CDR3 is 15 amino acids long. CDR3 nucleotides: TGCGCCAGCAGCTTGACAGGGATTGCGGAAGAGACCCAGTACTTC. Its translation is CASSLTGIAEETQYF.

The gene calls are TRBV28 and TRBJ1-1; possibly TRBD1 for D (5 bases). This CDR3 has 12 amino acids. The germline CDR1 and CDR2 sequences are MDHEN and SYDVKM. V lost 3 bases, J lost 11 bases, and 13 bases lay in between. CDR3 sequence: CASSFLGLGAFF. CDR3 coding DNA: TGTGCCAGCAGTTTTCTGGGGCTTGGCGCTTTCTTT.

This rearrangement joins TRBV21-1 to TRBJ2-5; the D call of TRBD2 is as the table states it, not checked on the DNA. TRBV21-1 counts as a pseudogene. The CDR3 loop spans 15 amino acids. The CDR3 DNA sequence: TGTGCCAGCAGCAAAGGGGGGGGCAACCAAGAGACCCAGTACTTC. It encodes CASSKGGGNQETQYF.

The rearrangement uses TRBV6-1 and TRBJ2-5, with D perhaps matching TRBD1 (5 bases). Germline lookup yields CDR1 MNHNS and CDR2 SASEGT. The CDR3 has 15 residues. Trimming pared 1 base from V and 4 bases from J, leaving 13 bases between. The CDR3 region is CASSEGGDLRETQYF. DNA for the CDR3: TGTGCCAGCAGTGAAGGGGGCGACTTGAGAGAGACCCAGTACTTC.

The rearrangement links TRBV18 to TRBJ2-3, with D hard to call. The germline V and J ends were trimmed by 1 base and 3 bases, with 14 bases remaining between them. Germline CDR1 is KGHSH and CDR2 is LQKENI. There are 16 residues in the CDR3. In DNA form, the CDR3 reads TGTGCCAGCTCACCACGGTCGGCCGCGGCAACAGATACGCAGTATTTT. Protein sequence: CASSPRSAAATDTQYF.

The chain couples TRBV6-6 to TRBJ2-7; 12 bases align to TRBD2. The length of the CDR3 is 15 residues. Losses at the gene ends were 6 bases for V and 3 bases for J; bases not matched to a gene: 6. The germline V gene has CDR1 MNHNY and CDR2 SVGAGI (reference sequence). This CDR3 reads CASRRTSGERYEQYF. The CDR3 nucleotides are TGTGCCAGCAGGCGGACTAGCGGGGAACGCTACGAGCAGTACTTC.

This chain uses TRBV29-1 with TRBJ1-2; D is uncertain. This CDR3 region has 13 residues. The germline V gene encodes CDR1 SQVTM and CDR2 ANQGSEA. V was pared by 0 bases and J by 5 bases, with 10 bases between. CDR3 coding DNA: TGCAGCGTTGAAGAGGCCCGGACTTATGGCTACACCTTC. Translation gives CSVEEARTYGYTF.

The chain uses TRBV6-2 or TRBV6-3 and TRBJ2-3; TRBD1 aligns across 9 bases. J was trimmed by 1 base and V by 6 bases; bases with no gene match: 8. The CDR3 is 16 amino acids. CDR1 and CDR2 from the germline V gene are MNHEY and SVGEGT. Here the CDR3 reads CASSLYRGQGTDTQYF. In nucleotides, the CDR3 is TGTGCCAGCAGCCTATACAGGGGGCAAGGCACAGATACGCAGTATTTT.

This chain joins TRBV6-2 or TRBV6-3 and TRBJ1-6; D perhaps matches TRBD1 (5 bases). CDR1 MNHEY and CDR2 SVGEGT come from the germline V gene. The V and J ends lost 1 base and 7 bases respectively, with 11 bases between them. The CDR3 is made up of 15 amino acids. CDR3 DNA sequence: TGTGCCAGCAGTTACTTCCAGGGTGCAAATTCACCCCTCCACTTT. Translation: CASSYFQGANSPLHF.

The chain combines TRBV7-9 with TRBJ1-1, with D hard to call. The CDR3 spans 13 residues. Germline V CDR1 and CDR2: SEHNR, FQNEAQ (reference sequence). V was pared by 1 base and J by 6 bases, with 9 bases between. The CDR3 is CASSLGSGSEAFF. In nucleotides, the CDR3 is TGTGCCAGCAGCTTAGGTTCCGGGTCTGAAGCTTTCTTT.